These T cell receptor beta chains were read from a single sample in a study of T cells in Graves' hyperthyroidism and ophthalmopathy. TCRdb redid the calling of the multiplex PCR reads with MiXCR, one entry per CDR3 protein. Among roughly 180,000 distinct CDR3 sequences listed, 9.4% were seen once. What was sequenced was blood. The receptor set was obtained from a young woman with Graves' hyperthyroidism that later progressed to Graves' ophthalmopathy. The CDR3 runs from the conserved cysteine through the conserved F or W. D genes are given only for firm matches. Expanded clones get a size class; other rows say once, few or many, or leave the size out.

size	length	V	D	J	CDR3	DNA
many	16	TRBV20-1	TRBD2	TRBJ2-3	CSARDRSGGSTDTQYF	TGCAGTGCTAGAGATCGAAGCGGGGGAAGCACAGATACGCAGTATTTT
medium-sized	12	TRBV20-1	.	TRBJ1-1	CSARGGNTEAFF	TGCAGTGCTAGAGGGGGGAACACTGAAGCTTTCTTT
many	16	TRBV6-1	.	TRBJ1-6	CASRTAAGLRPKPLHF	TGTGCCAGCAGAACAGCCGCAGGGTTAAGACCTAAACCCCTCCACTTT
many	16	TRBV6-1	TRBD1	TRBJ1-6	CASSQIRTGLKSPLHF	TGTGCCAGCAGCCAGATTAGGACAGGGCTAAAATCACCCCTCCACTTT
many	16	TRBV12-3/TRBV12-4	TRBD2	TRBJ2-3	CASTQPGLAGTDTQYF	TGTGCCAGCACCCAACCGGGACTAGCGGGCACAGATACGCAGTATTTT
many	14	TRBV5-1	.	TRBJ1-1	CASSLQGSGTEAFF	TGCGCCAGCAGCTTGCAGGGTAGCGGCACTGAAGCTTTCTTT
many	14	TRBV20-1	TRBD1	TRBJ2-1	CSAEHGTDYNEQFF	TGCAGTGCAGAACACGGGACAGACTACAATGAGCAGTTCTTC
many	13	TRBV6-1	.	TRBJ1-1	CASRSQGNTEAFF	TGTGCCAGCAGATCACAGGGGAACACTGAAGCTTTCTTT
many	15	TRBV5-1	TRBD2	TRBJ2-1	CASCPELAGYNEQFF	TGCGCCAGCTGCCCCGAACTAGCGGGCTACAATGAGCAGTTCTTC
many	19	TRBV24-1	TRBD2	TRBJ2-3	CATSDFVSGATFSTDTQYF	TGTGCCACCAGTGATTTCGTCAGCGGGGCGACATTTAGCACAGATACGCAGTATTTT
many	14	TRBV30	TRBD1	TRBJ1-4	CAWSLGTGGEKLFF	TGTGCCTGGAGTCTGGGGACAGGTGGGGAAAAACTGTTTTTT
.	14	TRBV28	TRBD1	TRBJ1-3	CASTGTGRGNTIYF	TGTGCCAGCACCGGGACAGGGAGAGGAAACACCATATATTTT
many	16	TRBV2	.	TRBJ1-1	CASSLTPGHLNTEAFF	TGTGCCAGCAGCTTGACCCCGGGACACCTGAACACTGAAGCTTTCTTT
many	12	TRBV20-1	.	TRBJ1-6	CSARGLTTPLHF	TGCAGTGCTAGGGGACTAACGACACCCCTCCACTTT
.	16	TRBV4-1	.	TRBJ2-3	CASSQDSVNGVDTQYF	TGCGCCAGCAGCCAAGATTCGGTTAATGGGGTCGATACGCAGTATTTT
few	14	TRBV6-1	.	TRBJ1-1	CASSESTENTEAFF	TGTGCCAGCAGTGAGTCGACAGAGAACACTGAAGCTTTCTTT
few	16	TRBV20-1	TRBD1	TRBJ1-3	CSASSGQGVTGNTIYF	TGCAGTGCTAGTTCGGGACAGGGGGTAACTGGAAACACCATATATTTT
many	18	TRBV5-8	TRBD1	TRBJ2-6	CASSLATGVGSGANVLTF	TGTGCCAGCAGCTTGGCCACAGGGGTCGGATCTGGGGCCAACGTCCTGACTTTC
.	16	TRBV6-5	.	TRBJ2-7	CASSYSNDKALYEQYF	TGTGCCAGCAGTTACTCGAATGACAAGGCCCTCTACGAGCAGTACTTC
many	16	TRBV28	TRBD2	TRBJ2-1	CASSLLAGAEYNEQFF	TGTGCCAGCAGTCTACTAGCGGGGGCCGAGTACAATGAGCAGTTCTTC
many	17	TRBV7-9	TRBD2	TRBJ2-1	CASSLAMGLAGGNEQFF	TGTGCCAGCAGCTTAGCCATGGGACTAGCGGGAGGAAATGAGCAGTTCTTC
many	14	TRBV2	TRBD2	TRBJ2-7	CASRSSGASYEQYF	TGTGCCAGCCGCTCTAGCGGGGCATCCTACGAGCAGTACTTC
many	18	TRBV7-8	.	TRBJ1-2	CASSHPSLTELANYGYTF	TGTGCCAGCAGCCACCCCTCGTTGACGGAGCTAGCTAACTATGGCTACACCTTC
many	15	TRBV2	.	TRBJ1-5	CASSGRGTGNQPQHF	TGTGCCAGCAGTGGCAGGGGAACGGGCAATCAGCCCCAGCATTTT
.	11	TRBV30	.	TRBJ2-3	CAWSGKDTQYF	TGTGCCTGGAGTGGGAAGGATACGCAGTATTTT
many	15	TRBV20-1	TRBD2	TRBJ2-5	CSATIRLAGEETQYF	TGCAGTGCCACCATTAGACTAGCGGGAGAAGAGACCCAGTACTTC
.	17	TRBV20-1	TRBD1	TRBJ2-4	CSASYDRADIAKNIQYF	TGCAGTGCTTCCTACGACAGGGCGGACATAGCCAAAAACATTCAGTACTTC
few	14	TRBV24-1	TRBD2	TRBJ2-1	CATRSGSSYNEQFF	TGTGCCACCCGTAGCGGGAGCTCCTACAATGAGCAGTTCTTC
many	14	TRBV20-1	TRBD1	TRBJ2-1	CSVRNRGDYNEQFF	TGCAGTGTAAGAAACAGGGGTGATTACAATGAGCAGTTCTTC
many	14	TRBV18	.	TRBJ1-2	CASSPREGGYGYTF	TGTGCCAGCTCACCACGAGAGGGGGGCTATGGCTACACCTTC
many	16	TRBV6-2/TRBV6-3	.	TRBJ2-6	CASSYPRGSGANVLTF	TGTGCCAGCAGTTACCCGCGGGGCTCTGGGGCCAACGTCCTGACTTTC
.	15	TRBV7-6	.	TRBJ2-6	CASSPLLSGANVLTF	TGTGCCAGCAGCCCGTTACTGTCTGGGGCCAACGTCCTGACTTTC
many	16	TRBV7-9	TRBD2	TRBJ2-7	CASSFTSGRAAREQYF	TGTGCCAGCAGCTTCACTAGCGGGAGGGCCGCTCGCGAGCAGTACTTC
many	13	TRBV10-3	TRBD1	TRBJ2-1	CAIRGTAYNEQFF	TGTGCCATCAGGGGGACAGCGTACAATGAGCAGTTCTTC
many	14	TRBV15	.	TRBJ2-3	CATSRDRRADTQYF	TGTGCCACCAGCAGAGACAGGAGGGCAGATACGCAGTATTTT
many	13	TRBV20-1	.	TRBJ1-2	CSASDDRPYGYTF	TGCAGTGCTTCCGATGACAGGCCCTATGGCTACACCTTC
few	15	TRBV6-1	TRBD1	TRBJ2-6	CASSARGPGANVLTF	TGTGCCAGCAGTGCCAGGGGGCCCGGGGCCAACGTCCTGACTTTC